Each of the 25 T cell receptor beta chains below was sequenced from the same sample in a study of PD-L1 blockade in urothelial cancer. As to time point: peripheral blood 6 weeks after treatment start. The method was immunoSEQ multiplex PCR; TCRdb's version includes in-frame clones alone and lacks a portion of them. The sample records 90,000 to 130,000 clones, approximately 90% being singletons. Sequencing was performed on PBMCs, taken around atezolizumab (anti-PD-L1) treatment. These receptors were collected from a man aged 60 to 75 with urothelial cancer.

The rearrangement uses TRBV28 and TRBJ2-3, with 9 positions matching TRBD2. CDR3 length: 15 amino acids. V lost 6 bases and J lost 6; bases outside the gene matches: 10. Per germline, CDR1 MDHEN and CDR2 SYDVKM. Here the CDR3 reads CASRSSGSPSDTQYF. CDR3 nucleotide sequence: TGTGCCAGCAGGAGTAGCGGGAGCCCGTCGGATACGCAGTATTTT. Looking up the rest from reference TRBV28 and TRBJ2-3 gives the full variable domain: DVKVTQSSRYLVKRTGEKVFLECVQDMDHENMFWYRQDPGLGLRLIYFSYDVKMKEKGDIPEGYSVSREKKERFSLILESASTNQTSMYLCASRSSGSPSDTQYFGPGTRLTVL.

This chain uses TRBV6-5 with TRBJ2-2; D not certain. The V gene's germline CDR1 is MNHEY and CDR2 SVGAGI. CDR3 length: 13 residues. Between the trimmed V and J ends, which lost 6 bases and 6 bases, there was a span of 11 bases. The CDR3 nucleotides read TGTGCCAGCAGATTAAGGAGCCCCGGGGAGCTGTTTTTT. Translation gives CASRLRSPGELFF.

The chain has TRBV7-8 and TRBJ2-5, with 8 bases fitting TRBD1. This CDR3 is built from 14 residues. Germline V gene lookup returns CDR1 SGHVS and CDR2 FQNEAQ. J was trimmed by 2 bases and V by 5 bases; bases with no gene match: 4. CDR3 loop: CASSRDRGQETQYF. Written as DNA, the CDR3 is TGTGCCAGCAGCCGAGACAGGGGTCAAGAGACCCAGTACTTC.

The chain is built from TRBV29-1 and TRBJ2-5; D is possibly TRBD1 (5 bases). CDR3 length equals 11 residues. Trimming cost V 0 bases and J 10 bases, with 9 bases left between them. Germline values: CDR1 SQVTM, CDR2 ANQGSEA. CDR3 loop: CSVEDGQGQYF. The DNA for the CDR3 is TGCAGCGTTGAAGATGGTCAGGGCCAGTACTTC.

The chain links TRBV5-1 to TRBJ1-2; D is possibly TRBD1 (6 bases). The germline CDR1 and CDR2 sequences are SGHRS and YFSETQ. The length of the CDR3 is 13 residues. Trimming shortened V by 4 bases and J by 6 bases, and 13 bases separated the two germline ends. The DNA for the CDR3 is TGCGCCAGCAGCCAGCAAGGGGGGGATGGCTACACCTTC. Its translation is CASSQQGGDGYTF.

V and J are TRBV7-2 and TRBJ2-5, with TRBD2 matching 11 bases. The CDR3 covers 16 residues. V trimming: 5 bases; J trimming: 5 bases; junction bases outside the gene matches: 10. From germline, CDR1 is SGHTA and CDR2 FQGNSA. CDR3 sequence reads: CASSPWTSGRYETQYF. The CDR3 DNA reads TGTGCCAGCAGCCCCTGGACTAGCGGGCGGTATGAGACCCAGTACTTC.

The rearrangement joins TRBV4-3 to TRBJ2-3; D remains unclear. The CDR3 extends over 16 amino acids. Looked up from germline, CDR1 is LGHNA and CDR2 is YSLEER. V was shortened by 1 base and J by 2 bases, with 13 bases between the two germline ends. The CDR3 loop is CASSQGSVFDTDTQYF. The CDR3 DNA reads TGCGCCAGCAGCCAAGGATCGGTCTTCGACACAGATACGCAGTATTTT.

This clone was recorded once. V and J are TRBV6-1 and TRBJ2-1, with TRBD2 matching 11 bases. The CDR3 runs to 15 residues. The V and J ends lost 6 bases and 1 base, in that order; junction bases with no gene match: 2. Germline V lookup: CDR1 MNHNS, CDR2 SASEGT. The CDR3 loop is CASRVAGGSYNEQFF. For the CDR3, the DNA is TGTGCCAGCAGGGTAGCGGGGGGGTCCTACAATGAGCAGTTCTTC.

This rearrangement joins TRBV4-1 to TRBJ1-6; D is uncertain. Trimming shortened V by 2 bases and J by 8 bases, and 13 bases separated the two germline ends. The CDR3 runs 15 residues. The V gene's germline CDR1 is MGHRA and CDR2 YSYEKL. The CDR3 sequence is CASSQPTDRDSPLHF. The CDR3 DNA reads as TGCGCCAGCAGCCAACCTACGGATCGGGATTCACCCCTCCACTTT.

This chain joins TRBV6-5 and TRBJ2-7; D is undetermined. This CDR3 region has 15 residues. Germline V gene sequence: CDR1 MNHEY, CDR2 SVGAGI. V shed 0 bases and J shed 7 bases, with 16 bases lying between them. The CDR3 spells CASSYSAASSSEQYF. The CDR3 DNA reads TGTGCCAGCAGTTACTCCGCGGCGAGCAGCTCAGAGCAGTACTTC.

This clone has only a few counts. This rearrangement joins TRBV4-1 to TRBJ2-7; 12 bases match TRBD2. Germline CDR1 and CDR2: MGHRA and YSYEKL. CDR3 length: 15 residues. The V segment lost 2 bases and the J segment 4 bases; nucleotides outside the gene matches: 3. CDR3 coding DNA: TGCGCCAGCAGCCAAATTACTAGCGGGAGGTACGAGCAGTACTTC. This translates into CASSQITSGRYEQYF.

The CDR3: CASSPRGRETQYF. Here the CDR3 DNA reads TGTGCCAGCAGTCCCAGGGGCCGGGAGACCCAGTACTTC. The V gene is TRBV27, the J gene TRBJ2-5; D perhaps matches TRBD1 (6 bases). The CDR3 covers 13 residues. The ends were cut back, 5 bases at V and 5 bases at J, with 12 bases in the middle. Germline CDR1 and CDR2: MNHEY and SMNVEV (reference sequence).

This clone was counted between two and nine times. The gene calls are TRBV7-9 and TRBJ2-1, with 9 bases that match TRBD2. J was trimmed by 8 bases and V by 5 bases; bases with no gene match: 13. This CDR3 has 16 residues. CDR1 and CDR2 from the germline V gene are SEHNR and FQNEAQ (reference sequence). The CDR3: CASSPQSLAGYDEQFF. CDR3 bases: TGTGCCAGCAGCCCCCAGTCCCTAGCGGGATACGATGAGCAGTTCTTC. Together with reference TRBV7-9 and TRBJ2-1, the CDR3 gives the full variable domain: DTGVSQNPRHKITKRGQNVTFRCDPISEHNRLYWYRQTLGQGPEFLTYFQNEAQLEKSRLLSDRFSAERPKGSFSTLEIQRTEQGDSAMYLCASSPQSLAGYDEQFFGPGTRLTVL.

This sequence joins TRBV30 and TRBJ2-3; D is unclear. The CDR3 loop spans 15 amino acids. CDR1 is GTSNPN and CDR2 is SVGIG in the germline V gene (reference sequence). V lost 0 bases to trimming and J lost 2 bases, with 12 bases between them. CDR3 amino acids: CAWSVSDSSTDTQYF. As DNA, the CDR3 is TGTGCCTGGAGTGTAAGTGATAGTTCCACAGATACGCAGTATTTT.

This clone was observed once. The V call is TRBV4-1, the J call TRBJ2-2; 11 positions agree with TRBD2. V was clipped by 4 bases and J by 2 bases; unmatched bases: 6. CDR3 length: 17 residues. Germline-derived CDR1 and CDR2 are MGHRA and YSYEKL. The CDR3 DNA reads TGCGCCAGCAGCCGAGGGACTAGCGGAAGTAACACCGGGGAGCTGTTTTTT. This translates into CASSRGTSGSNTGELFF.

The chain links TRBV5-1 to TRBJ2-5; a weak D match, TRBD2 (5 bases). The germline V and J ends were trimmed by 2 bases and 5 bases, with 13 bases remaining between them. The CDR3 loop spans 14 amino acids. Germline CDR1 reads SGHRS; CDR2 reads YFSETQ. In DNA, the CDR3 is TGCGCCAGCAGCTTCAACGGGAAAGGGGAGACCCAGTACTTC. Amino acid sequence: CASSFNGKGETQYF.

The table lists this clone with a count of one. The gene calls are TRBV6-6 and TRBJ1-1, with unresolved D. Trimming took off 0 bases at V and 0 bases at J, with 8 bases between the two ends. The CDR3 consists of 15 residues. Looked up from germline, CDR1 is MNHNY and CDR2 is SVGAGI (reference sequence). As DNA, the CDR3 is TGTGCCAGCAGTTACTCGAAACAGATGAACACTGAAGCTTTCTTT. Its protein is CASSYSKQMNTEAFF.

DNA for the CDR3: TGTGCCAGCAGCGCCGCAAGCGATACGCAGTATTTT. It encodes CASSAASDTQYF. The chain couples TRBV7-2 to TRBJ2-3, with unresolved D. Germline loops: CDR1 SGHTA, CDR2 FQGNSA. The CDR3 is made up of 12 amino acids. V shed 5 bases and J shed 6 bases, with 9 bases lying between them.

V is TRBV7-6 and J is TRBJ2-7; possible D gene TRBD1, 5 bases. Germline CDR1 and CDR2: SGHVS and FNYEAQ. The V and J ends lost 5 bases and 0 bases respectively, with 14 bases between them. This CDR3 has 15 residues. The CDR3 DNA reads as TGTGCCAGCAGCCCAAACATTGGGGCCTCCTACGAGCAGTACTTC. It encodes CASSPNIGASYEQYF.

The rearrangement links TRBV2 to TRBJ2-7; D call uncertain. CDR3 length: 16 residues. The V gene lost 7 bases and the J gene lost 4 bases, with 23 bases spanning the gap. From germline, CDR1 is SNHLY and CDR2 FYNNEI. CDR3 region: CASIALSSEHSYEQYF. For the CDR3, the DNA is TGTGCCAGCATCGCACTTTCGTCCGAGCACTCTTACGAGCAGTACTTC.

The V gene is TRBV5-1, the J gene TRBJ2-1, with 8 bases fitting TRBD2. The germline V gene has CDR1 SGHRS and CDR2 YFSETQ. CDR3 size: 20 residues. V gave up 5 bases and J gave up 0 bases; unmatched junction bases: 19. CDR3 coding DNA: TGCGCCAGCAGTCTCCCCAGTGGCGGGGGGACCTCCTTCTCCTACAATGAGCAGTTCTTC. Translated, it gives CASSLPSGGGTSFSYNEQFF.

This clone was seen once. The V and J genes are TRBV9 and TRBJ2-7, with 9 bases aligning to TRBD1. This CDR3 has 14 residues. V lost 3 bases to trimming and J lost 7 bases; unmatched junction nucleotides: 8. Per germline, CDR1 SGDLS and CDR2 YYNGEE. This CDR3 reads CASSGGQGSREQYF. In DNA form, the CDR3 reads TGTGCCAGCAGCGGCGGACAGGGGTCTCGTGAGCAGTACTTC.

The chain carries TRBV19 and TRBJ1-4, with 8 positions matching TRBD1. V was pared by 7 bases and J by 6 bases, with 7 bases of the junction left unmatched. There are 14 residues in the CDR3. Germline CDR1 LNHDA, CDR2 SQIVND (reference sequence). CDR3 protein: CASIDRGRDEKLFF. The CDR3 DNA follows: TGTGCCAGTATCGACAGGGGACGGGATGAAAAACTGTTTTTT.

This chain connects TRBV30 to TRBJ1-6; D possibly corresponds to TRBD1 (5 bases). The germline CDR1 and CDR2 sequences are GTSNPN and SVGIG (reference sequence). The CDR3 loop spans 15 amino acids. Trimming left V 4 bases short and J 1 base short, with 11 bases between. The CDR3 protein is CAWKPEGSYNSPLHF. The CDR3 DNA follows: TGTGCCTGGAAACCGGAGGGGTCCTATAATTCACCCCTCCACTTT.

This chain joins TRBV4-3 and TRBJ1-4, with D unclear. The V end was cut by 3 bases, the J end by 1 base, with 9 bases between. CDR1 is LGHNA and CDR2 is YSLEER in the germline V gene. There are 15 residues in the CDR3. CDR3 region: CASSHNAETNEKLFF. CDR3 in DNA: TGCGCCAGCAGCCACAATGCAGAAACTAATGAAAAACTGTTTTTT.